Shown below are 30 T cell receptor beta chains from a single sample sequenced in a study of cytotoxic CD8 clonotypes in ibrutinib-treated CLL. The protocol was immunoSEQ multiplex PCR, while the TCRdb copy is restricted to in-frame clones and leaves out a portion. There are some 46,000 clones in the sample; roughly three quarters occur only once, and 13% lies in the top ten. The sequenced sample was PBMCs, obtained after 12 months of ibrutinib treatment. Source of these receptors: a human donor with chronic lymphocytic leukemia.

The CDR3 protein is CASSYSRSGYTF. CDR3 nucleotide sequence: TGTGCCAGCAGTTACTCTAGGAGTGGCTACACCTTC. The rearrangement links TRBV6-5 to TRBJ1-2, with D unresolved. CDR1 and CDR2 (germline): MNHEY, SVGAGI. CDR3 length: 12 amino acids. Trimming removed 0 bases at V and 7 bases at J, with 6 bases between.

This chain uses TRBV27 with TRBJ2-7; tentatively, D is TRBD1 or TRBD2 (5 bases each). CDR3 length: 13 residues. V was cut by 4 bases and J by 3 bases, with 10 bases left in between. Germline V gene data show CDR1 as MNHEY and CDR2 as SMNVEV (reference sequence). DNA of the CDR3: TGTGCCAGCAGTTCGGGACCCTACTACGAGCAGTACTTC. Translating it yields CASSSGPYYEQYF.

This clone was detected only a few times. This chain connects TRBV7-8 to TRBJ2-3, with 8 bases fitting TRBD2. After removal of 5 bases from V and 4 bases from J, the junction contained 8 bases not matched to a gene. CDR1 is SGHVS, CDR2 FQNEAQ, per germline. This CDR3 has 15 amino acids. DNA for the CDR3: TGTGCCAGCAGCACCGGGACTAGGCTTCCAGATACGCAGTATTTT. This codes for CASSTGTRLPDTQYF.

In nucleotides, the CDR3 is TGTGCCAGCAGCTTAGGGGTGGGGAATGGCTACACCTTC. It yields the protein CASSLGVGNGYTF. The rearrangement joins TRBV7-2 to TRBJ1-2; unclear D gene. The CDR3 runs 13 residues. CDR1 and CDR2 from the germline V gene are SGHTA and FQGNSA. V shed 1 base and J shed 6 bases, with 9 bases lying between them.

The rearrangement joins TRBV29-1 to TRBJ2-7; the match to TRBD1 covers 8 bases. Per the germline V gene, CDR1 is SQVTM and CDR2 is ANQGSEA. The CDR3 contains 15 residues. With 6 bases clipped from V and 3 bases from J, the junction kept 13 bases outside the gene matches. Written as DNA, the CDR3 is TGCAGCGTCGGACGTGGCCAGGGGGCGGTCTACGAGCAGTACTTC. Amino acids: CSVGRGQGAVYEQYF.

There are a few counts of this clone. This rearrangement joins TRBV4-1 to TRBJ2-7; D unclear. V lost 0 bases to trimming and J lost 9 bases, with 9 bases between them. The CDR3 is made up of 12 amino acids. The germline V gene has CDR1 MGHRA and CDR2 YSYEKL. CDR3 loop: CASSQDPSAQYF. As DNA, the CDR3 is TGCGCCAGCAGCCAAGACCCCTCAGCGCAGTACTTC.

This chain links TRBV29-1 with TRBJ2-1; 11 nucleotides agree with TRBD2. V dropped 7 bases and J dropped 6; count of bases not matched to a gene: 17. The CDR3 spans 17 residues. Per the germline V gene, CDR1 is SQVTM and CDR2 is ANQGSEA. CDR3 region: CSGSGTSGPYPFNEQFF. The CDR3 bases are TGCAGCGGATCCGGGACTAGCGGTCCTTACCCCTTCAATGAGCAGTTCTTC.

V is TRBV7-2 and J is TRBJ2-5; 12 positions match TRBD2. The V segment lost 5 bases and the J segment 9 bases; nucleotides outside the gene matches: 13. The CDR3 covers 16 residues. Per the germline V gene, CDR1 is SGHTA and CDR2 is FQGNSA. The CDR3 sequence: CASSPFTSGRFGAQYF. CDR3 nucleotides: TGTGCCAGCAGCCCCTTTACTAGCGGGAGGTTTGGGGCCCAGTACTTC.

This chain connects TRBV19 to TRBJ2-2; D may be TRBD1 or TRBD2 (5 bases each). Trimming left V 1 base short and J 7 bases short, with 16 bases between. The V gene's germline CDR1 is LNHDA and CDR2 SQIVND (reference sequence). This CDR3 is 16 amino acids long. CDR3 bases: TGTGCCAGTAGTATAGGTCAGGGAATGGGGAGCGGGGAGCTGTTTTTT. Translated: CASSIGQGMGSGELFF.

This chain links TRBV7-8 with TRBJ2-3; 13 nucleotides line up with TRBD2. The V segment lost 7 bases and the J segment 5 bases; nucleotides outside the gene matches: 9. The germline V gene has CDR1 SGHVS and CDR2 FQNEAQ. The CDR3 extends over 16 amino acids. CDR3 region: CASTPRTSGSRDTQYF. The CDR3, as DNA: TGTGCCAGCACCCCCCGGACTAGCGGGAGCCGAGATACGCAGTATTTT.

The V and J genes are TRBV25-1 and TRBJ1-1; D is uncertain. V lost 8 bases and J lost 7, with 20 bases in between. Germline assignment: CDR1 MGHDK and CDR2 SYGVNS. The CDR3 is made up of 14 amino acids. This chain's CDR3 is CASLGYPVTNEAFF. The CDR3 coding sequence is TGTGCCAGCCTTGGGTATCCAGTTACGAATGAAGCTTTCTTT.

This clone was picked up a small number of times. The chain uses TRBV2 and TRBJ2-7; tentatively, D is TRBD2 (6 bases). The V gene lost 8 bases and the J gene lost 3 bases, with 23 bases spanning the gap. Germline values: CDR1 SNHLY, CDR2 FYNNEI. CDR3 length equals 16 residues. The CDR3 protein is CASLYTRDVGGYEQYF. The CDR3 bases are TGTGCCAGCCTCTATACAAGAGATGTGGGGGGCTACGAGCAGTACTTC. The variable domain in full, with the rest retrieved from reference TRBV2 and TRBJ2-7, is EPEVTQTPSHQVTQMGQEVILRCVPISNHLYFYWYRQILGQKVEFLVSFYNNEISEKSEIFDDQFSVERPDGSNFTLKIRSTKLEDSAMYFCASLYTRDVGGYEQYFGPGTRLTVT.

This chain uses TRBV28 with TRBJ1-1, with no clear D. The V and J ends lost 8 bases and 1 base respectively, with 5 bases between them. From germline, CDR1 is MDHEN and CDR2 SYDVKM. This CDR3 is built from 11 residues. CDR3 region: CASVGNTEAFF. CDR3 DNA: TGTGCCAGCGTGGGGAACACTGAAGCTTTCTTT. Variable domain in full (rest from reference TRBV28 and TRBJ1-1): DVKVTQSSRYLVKRTGEKVFLECVQDMDHENMFWYRQDPGLGLRLIYFSYDVKMKEKGDIPEGYSVSREKKERFSLILESASTNQTSMYLCASVGNTEAFFGQGTRLTVV.

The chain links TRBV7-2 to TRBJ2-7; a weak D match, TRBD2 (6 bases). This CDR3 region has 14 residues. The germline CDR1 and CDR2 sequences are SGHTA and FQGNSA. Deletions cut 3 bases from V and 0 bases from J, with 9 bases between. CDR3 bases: TGTGCCAGCAGCTTTGGCGGGGCCTCCTACGAGCAGTACTTC. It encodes CASSFGGASYEQYF.

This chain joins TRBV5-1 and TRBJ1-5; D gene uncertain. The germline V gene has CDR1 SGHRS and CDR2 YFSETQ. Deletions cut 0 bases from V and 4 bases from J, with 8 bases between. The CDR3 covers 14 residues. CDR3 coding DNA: TGCGCCAGCAGCTTGGGGGCGGAAAATCAGCCCCAGCATTTT. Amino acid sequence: CASSLGAENQPQHF.

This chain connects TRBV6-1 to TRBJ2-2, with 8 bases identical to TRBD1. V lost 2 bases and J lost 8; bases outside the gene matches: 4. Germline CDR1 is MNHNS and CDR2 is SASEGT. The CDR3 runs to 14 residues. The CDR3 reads CASSEQGATGELFF. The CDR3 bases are TGTGCCAGCAGTGAACAGGGGGCAACAGGGGAGCTGTTTTTT.

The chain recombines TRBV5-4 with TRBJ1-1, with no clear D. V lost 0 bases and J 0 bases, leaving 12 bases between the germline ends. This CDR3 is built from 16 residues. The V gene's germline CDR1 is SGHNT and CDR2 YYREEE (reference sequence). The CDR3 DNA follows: TGTGCCAGCAGCTTGGAGGGAACCATTATGAACACTGAAGCTTTCTTT. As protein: CASSLEGTIMNTEAFF.

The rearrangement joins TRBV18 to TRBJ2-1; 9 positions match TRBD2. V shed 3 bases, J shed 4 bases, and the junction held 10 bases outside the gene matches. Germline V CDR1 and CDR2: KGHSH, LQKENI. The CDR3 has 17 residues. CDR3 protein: CASSPDRLAAKYNEQFF. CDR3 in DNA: TGTGCCAGCTCACCCGATAGACTAGCGGCAAAATACAATGAGCAGTTCTTC.

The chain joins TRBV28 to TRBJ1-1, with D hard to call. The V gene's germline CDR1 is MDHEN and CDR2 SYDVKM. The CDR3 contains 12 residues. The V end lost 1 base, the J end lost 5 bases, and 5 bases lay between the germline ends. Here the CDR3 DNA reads TGTGCCAGCAGTTTATCTTTTACTGAAGCTTTCTTT. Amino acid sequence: CASSLSFTEAFF.

Written as DNA, the CDR3 is TGCAGCTGCGGACCGAGCGGCGAGCAGTACTTC. It yields the protein CSCGPSGEQYF. The chain is built from TRBV29-1 and TRBJ2-7; weak D call: TRBD2 (5 bases). The CDR3 is made up of 11 amino acids. V was cut by 8 bases and J by 6 bases, with 14 bases left in between. The germline CDR1 and CDR2 sequences are SQVTM and ANQGSEA.

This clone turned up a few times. The CDR3 DNA reads as TGTGCCATCGCGGCGGGAGGGGTTGGGTCAGGGAGGCTGTTTTTT. It yields the protein CAIAAGGVGSGRLFF. The chain couples TRBV10-3 to TRBJ2-2, with 9 bases aligning to TRBD2. CDR3 length: 15 amino acids. Looked up from germline, CDR1 is ENHRY and CDR2 is SYGVKD. Germline trimming cut 8 bases from V and 13 bases from J; bases unmatched to any gene: 17.

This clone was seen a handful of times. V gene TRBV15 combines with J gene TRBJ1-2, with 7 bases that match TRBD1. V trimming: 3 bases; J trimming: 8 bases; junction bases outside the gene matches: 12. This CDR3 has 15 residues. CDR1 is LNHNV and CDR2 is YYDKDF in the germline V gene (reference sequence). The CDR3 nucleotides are TGTGCCACCAGCAGGGGAGGATCAGGGGGACACGGCTACACCTTC. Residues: CATSRGGSGGHGYTF.

The CDR3 is CASRAGGNTGELFF. In DNA, the CDR3 is TGTGCCAGTAGGGCGGGAGGAAACACCGGGGAGCTGTTTTTT. V and J are TRBV19 and TRBJ2-2, with 8 nucleotides matching TRBD2. The junction had 2 bases not matched to a gene; V was cut back by 6 bases and J by 2 bases. Germline CDR1 and CDR2: LNHDA and SQIVND (reference sequence). This CDR3 is 14 amino acids long. The full variable domain, rest sourced from reference TRBV19 and TRBJ2-2, is DGGITQSPKYLFRKEGQNVTLSCEQNLNHDAMYWYRQDPGQGLRLIYYSQIVNDFQKGDIAEGYSVSREKKESFPLTVTSAQKNPTAFYLCASRAGGNTGELFFGEGSRLTVL.

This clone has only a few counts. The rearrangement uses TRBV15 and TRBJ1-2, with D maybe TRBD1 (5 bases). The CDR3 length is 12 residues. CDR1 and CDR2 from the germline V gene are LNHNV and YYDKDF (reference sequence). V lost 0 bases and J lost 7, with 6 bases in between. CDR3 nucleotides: TGTGCCACCAGCAGAGATGGGGGTGGCTACACCTTC. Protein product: CATSRDGGGYTF.

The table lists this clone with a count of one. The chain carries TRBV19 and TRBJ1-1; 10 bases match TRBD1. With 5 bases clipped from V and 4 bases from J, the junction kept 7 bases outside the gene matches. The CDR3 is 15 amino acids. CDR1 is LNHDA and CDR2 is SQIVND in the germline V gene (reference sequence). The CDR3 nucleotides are TGTGCCAGTAGTCCATTGACAGGGGGCGGCACTGAAGCTTTCTTT. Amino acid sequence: CASSPLTGGGTEAFF.

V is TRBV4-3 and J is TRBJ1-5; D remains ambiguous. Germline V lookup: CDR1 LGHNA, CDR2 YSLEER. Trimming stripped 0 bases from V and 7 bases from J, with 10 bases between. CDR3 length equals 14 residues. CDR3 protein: CASSQDHFLQPQHF. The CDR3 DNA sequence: TGCGCCAGCAGCCAAGATCACTTTCTCCAGCCCCAGCATTTT.

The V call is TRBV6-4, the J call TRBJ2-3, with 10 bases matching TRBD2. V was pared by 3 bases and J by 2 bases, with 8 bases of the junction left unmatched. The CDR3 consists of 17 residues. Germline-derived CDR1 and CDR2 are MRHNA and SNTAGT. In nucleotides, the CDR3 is TGTGCCAGCAGTGATGGTCAACTAGCGGGACACACAGATACGCAGTATTTT. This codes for CASSDGQLAGHTDTQYF.

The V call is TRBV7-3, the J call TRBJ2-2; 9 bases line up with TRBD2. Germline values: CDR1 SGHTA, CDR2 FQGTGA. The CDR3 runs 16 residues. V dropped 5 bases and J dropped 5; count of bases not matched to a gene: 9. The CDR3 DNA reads TGTGCCAGCAGCCCCGATAGCGGGAGCTTTACCGGGGAGCTGTTTTTT. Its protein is CASSPDSGSFTGELFF.

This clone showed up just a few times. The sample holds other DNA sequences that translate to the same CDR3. CDR3 coding DNA: TGCAGCGTTAGGGGTAGGGGTGATGAAAAACTGTTTTTT. Translating it yields CSVRGRGDEKLFF. The gene calls are TRBV29-1 and TRBJ1-4, with D tentatively TRBD1 (5 bases). Trimming cost V 5 bases and J 6 bases, with 13 bases left between them. Looked up from germline, CDR1 is SQVTM and CDR2 is ANQGSEA. This CDR3 spans 13 amino acids.

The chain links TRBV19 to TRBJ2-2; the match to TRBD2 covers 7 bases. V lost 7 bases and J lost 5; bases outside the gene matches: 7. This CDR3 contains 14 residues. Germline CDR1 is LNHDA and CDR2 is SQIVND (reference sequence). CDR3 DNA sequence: TGTGCCAGTACCCTTGGGGGGGGAACCGGGGAGCTGTTTTTT. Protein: CASTLGGGTGELFF.